This is a list of T cell receptor beta chains from one sample in a study of regulatory T cells in long-lasting Graves disease. TCRdb passed the multiplex PCR reads through MiXCR, listing each CDR3 protein once. Of under 500,000 distinct CDR3 sequences in the sample, about a sixth were seen once. In addition, the sample was reused for a study of T cells in Graves' hyperthyroidism and ophthalmopathy.

The sequencing here drew on peripheral blood mononuclear cells (PBMCs), taken at new diagnosis, from a patient treated with antithyroid drugs. The source is a woman aged 30 to 39 with Graves disease. Each CDR3 is given with its conserved first and last residue. A D gene is named only where the DNA matches it firmly. Clone size appears in some rows only: once, few, many, or a class for an expanded clone.

DNA,CDR3,J,D,V,size
TGTGCCAGCAGTGATGGGGCGGGATGGACAGATACGCAGTATTTT,CASSDGAGWTDTQYF,TRBJ2-3,NA,TRBV2,NA
TGCGCCAGCAGCTTGGAGGGGGGGGGGAACACTGAAGCTTTCTTT,CASSLEGGGNTEAFF,TRBJ1-1,NA,TRBV5-1,many
TGTGCCAGCAGCTTAAAAATAGGGCCGTCAGCGGGAGGGCTCGAGCAGTACTTC,CASSLKIGPSAGGLEQYF,TRBJ2-7,TRBD2,TRBV7-8,many
TGTGCCAGCGGCCCCTCCGACAGACAAGAGACCCAGTACTTC,CASGPSDRQETQYF,TRBJ2-5,NA,TRBV25-1,NA
TGTGCCAGCAGTATCTCCCGGGACAGGGAAGAGACCCAGTACTTC,CASSISRDREETQYF,TRBJ2-5,TRBD1,TRBV28,NA
TGTGCCAGTAAAGTTTACGGGGAGCTGTTTTTT,CASKVYGELFF,TRBJ2-2,NA,TRBV19,NA
TGCAGTGCGACCCTGCTGACTAGCGGGGCTACCTACAATGAGCAGTTCTTC,CSATLLTSGATYNEQFF,TRBJ2-1,TRBD2,TRBV20-1,many
TGTGCCAGCAGCCCGAGGGTGGGCAATGAGCAGTTCTTC,CASSPRVGNEQFF,TRBJ2-1,NA,TRBV5-6,many
TGTGCCAGCAGACCCGGGACAGCCCGCACAGATACGCAGTATTTT,CASRPGTARTDTQYF,TRBJ2-3,TRBD1,TRBV9,few
TGTGCCAGCAGCAAATGGGAGTCTGGGGCCAACGTCCTGACTTTC,CASSKWESGANVLTF,TRBJ2-6,NA,TRBV7-2,many
TGCAGTGTCGAGACTCTAGCGGGGACATACGAGCAGTACTTC,CSVETLAGTYEQYF,TRBJ2-7,TRBD2,TRBV20-1,few
TGCAGTGCTAGGCCCCTGACTAGCCGGGGGCAAGAGACCCAGTACTTC,CSARPLTSRGQETQYF,TRBJ2-5,TRBD2,TRBV20-1,many
TGCAGTGCTATACCGACTAGCGGGTATTCCTACAATGAGCAGTTCTTC,CSAIPTSGYSYNEQFF,TRBJ2-1,TRBD2,TRBV20-1,many
TGTGCCAGCAGTCCTACTAGCGGGGGGCGGAATGAGCAGTTCTTC,CASSPTSGGRNEQFF,TRBJ2-1,TRBD2,TRBV12-3/TRBV12-4,NA
TGTGCCAGCGGGCGGAGGGAGGGCAATCAGCCCCAGCATTTT,CASGRREGNQPQHF,TRBJ1-5,NA,TRBV2,many
TGTGCCAGCAGCGACCGCGGACATCCCTGGGACGAGCAGTACTTC,CASSDRGHPWDEQYF,TRBJ2-7,NA,TRBV6-1,many
TGTGCCACCAGCAGAGTGCGGGAGGGTGGCACAGATACGCAGTATTTT,CATSRVREGGTDTQYF,TRBJ2-3,TRBD2,TRBV15,many
TGTGCCAGCAGCCCCGGGGGGGAATATCAGCCCCAGCATTTT,CASSPGGEYQPQHF,TRBJ1-5,NA,TRBV12-3/TRBV12-4,many
TGTGCCAGCAGCACTCGGGGAGCGGGAGGGCCGGGCGTCAACGAGCAGTACTTC,CASSTRGAGGPGVNEQYF,TRBJ2-7,TRBD2,TRBV7-2,few
TGTGCCAGCAGTTTTGGACATACCTCCGGCGAGCAGTACTTC,CASSFGHTSGEQYF,TRBJ2-7,NA,TRBV27,NA
TGTGCCAGCTACTGGCCTAACTATGGCTACACCTTC,CASYWPNYGYTF,TRBJ1-2,NA,TRBV12-3/TRBV12-4,many
TGCAGTGCTAGACCGACGGAGAGCTCCTACAATGAGCAGTTCTTC,CSARPTESSYNEQFF,TRBJ2-1,NA,TRBV20-1,many
TGTGCCACCAGCAGAGGTTTCGGATATCAGCCCCAGCATTTT,CATSRGFGYQPQHF,TRBJ1-5,NA,TRBV15,NA
TGTGCCAGTAGCGCCCTGGTTCAGAACACTGAAGCTTTCTTT,CASSALVQNTEAFF,TRBJ1-1,NA,TRBV19,many
TGTGCCAGCAGCTCCTCAGGGACAGGGGATTTTTGGGGCGAGCAGTACTTC,CASSSSGTGDFWGEQYF,TRBJ2-7,TRBD1,TRBV7-2,many
TGTGCCAGCGCTGAAATATCGCCCGACAGGGACCACGAGCAGTACTTC,CASAEISPDRDHEQYF,TRBJ2-7,TRBD1,TRBV28,NA
TGTGCCAGCAGTTTGAGGACAGGGCCTAACACTGAAGCTTTCTTT,CASSLRTGPNTEAFF,TRBJ1-1,TRBD1,TRBV12-3/TRBV12-4,many
TGTGCCAGCAGTTTAAGGGGAGGTCTGCGCCTTGAGACCCAGTACTTC,CASSLRGGLRLETQYF,TRBJ2-5,NA,TRBV27,few